These 31 T cell receptor beta chains originate from one sample sequenced in a study of blood T cell repertoires in COVID-19 (dated by TCRdb to the early 2020s). The library was built by means of the immunoSEQ multiplex PCR assay. Entries here come from immuneACCESS through TCRdb and include only in-frame sequences with V and J called. Some clones fail to appear in such tables; in the studies checked, an unresolved V gene covers under half of the shortfall, and the cause of the remainder is unknown. The sample yields 300,000 or so clones; roughly 90% were counted once. Roughly 2.8% of the sample is held by the ten biggest clonotypes. The material sequenced was peripheral blood. Every receptor here comes from a woman in her 30s with COVID-19, enrolled during active disease.

The table lists this clone with a count of one. Distinct nucleotide sequences in the sample also encode this CDR3. The chain combines TRBV5-1 with TRBJ2-5; TRBD1 aligns across 7 bases. V gave up 4 bases and J gave up 2 bases; unmatched junction bases: 2. Germline V gene data show CDR1 as SGHRS and CDR2 as YFSETQ. The CDR3 runs 13 residues. The CDR3 coding sequence is TGCGCCAGCAGCCGGGACAGTCAAGAGACCCAGTACTTC. Its translation is CASSRDSQETQYF.

This chain connects TRBV29-1 to TRBJ2-1; 9 bases align to TRBD2. Germline loops: CDR1 SQVTM, CDR2 ANQGSEA. The ends lost 6 bases at V and 7 bases at J; junction bases unmatched: 13. This CDR3 spans 15 amino acids. This CDR3 reads CSVKDSGSGSNEQFF. Here the CDR3 DNA reads TGCAGCGTCAAAGATAGCGGGAGTGGTAGTAATGAGCAGTTCTTC.

The chain employs TRBV19 and TRBJ1-5; 9 bases align to TRBD1. Trimming took 6 bases from V and 3 from J; bases not matched to a gene: 9. This CDR3 comprises 16 residues. From germline, CDR1 is LNHDA and CDR2 SQIVND (reference sequence). The CDR3 DNA follows: TGTGCCAGTAGCGTTCCGGGACAGGGTCTCAATCAGCCCCAGCATTTT. It codes for CASSVPGQGLNQPQHF.

This clone was observed once. This chain connects TRBV7-9 to TRBJ2-5, with 14 positions matching TRBD2. Germline loops: CDR1 SEHNR, CDR2 FQNEAQ (reference sequence). J was trimmed by 5 bases and V by 5 bases; bases with no gene match: 7. The CDR3 extends over 16 amino acids. The CDR3 DNA reads as TGTGCCAGCAGCGCGAGACTAGCGGGAGGGATGGAGACCCAGTACTTC. It encodes CASSARLAGGMETQYF.

The genes are TRBV5-3 and TRBJ1-3; tentatively, D is TRBD1 (5 bases). TRBV5-3 is an ORF; its function is uncertain. This CDR3 is 17 amino acids long. V lost 3 bases and J 0 bases, leaving 16 bases between the germline ends. In DNA form, the CDR3 reads TGTGCCAGAAGCTCCCCCCAGGGAGGCTACTCTGGAAACACCATATATTTT. This codes for CARSSPQGGYSGNTIYF.

In regard to this clone: The identical CDR3 is also encoded by other nucleotide sequences in the sample. The CDR3 here is CASSAGYEQYF. For the CDR3, the DNA is TGTGCCAGCAGTGCGGGCTACGAGCAGTACTTC. The chain links TRBV2 to TRBJ2-7, with no clear D. V lost 4 bases, J lost 3 bases, and 4 bases lay in between. This CDR3 has 11 amino acids. Germline CDR1 reads SNHLY; CDR2 reads FYNNEI.

This sequence joins TRBV28 and TRBJ2-7; 8 nucleotides match TRBD1. The length of the CDR3 is 15 residues. After removal of 4 bases from V and 4 bases from J, the junction contained 9 bases not matched to a gene. CDR1 and CDR2 (germline): MDHEN, SYDVKM. The CDR3 sequence is CASSSMGQVSYEQYF. Written as DNA, the CDR3 is TGTGCCAGCAGTTCGATGGGACAGGTATCTTACGAGCAGTACTTC.

The gene calls are TRBV3-1 (or the pseudogene TRBV3-2) and TRBJ1-1; D not certain. The germline gives CDR1 LGHDT, CDR2 YNNKEL (reference sequence). Trimming took 3 bases from V and 4 from J, leaving 12 bases between them. This CDR3 has 14 residues. The CDR3 region has the DNA TGTGCCAGCAGCCAGGGAGGGCTTGCCACTGAAGCTTTCTTT. This encodes CASSQGGLATEAFF.

The rearrangement joins TRBV4-2 to TRBJ2-1, with 7 bases that match TRBD2. Germline V CDR1 and CDR2: LGHNA, YNFKEQ. The length of the CDR3 is 20 residues. The V segment lost 0 bases and the J segment 0 bases; nucleotides outside the gene matches: 14. The DNA for the CDR3 is TGTGCCAGCAGCCAAGATCATGCGGGGATTGGCGGGAGCTCCTACAATGAGCAGTTCTTC. Its translation: CASSQDHAGIGGSSYNEQFF.

This chain connects TRBV10-3 to TRBJ1-1; no firm D call. The germline V gene has CDR1 ENHRY and CDR2 SYGVKD. The V and J ends lost 7 bases and 0 bases respectively, with 9 bases between them. The CDR3 contains 13 residues. CDR3 amino acids: CAIKHEVNTEAFF. CDR3 nucleotides: TGTGCCATCAAGCACGAGGTGAACACTGAAGCTTTCTTT.

The chain joins TRBV12-3 or TRBV12-4 to TRBJ1-3; D is uncertain. This CDR3 comprises 13 residues. The ends were cut back, 7 bases at V and 8 bases at J, with 15 bases in the middle. CDR3 in amino acids: CASTPRRVDTIYF. The CDR3 coding sequence is TGTGCCAGCACTCCCCGGCGGGTGGACACCATATATTTT.

The rearrangement links TRBV29-1 to TRBJ2-7; 8 bases are a match to TRBD1. Germline assignment: CDR1 SQVTM and CDR2 ANQGSEA. V was clipped by 5 bases and J by 4 bases; unmatched bases: 7. This CDR3 is built from 13 residues. CDR3 loop: CSVFWTGSYEQYF. CDR3 nucleotides: TGCAGCGTTTTTTGGACAGGGTCTTACGAGCAGTACTTC.

The CDR3 loop is CASSPRGTANSYEQYF. The CDR3 DNA reads TGTGCCAGCAGTCCCCGGGGGACAGCTAACTCCTACGAGCAGTACTTC. This rearrangement joins TRBV28 to TRBJ2-7; D perhaps matches TRBD1 (7 bases). V shed 5 bases and J shed 0 bases, with 17 bases lying between them. The CDR3 extends over 16 amino acids. From germline, CDR1 is MDHEN and CDR2 SYDVKM. Complete variable domain (other parts from reference TRBV28 and TRBJ2-7): DVKVTQSSRYLVKRTGEKVFLECVQDMDHENMFWYRQDPGLGLRLIYFSYDVKMKEKGDIPEGYSVSREKKERFSLILESASTNQTSMYLCASSPRGTANSYEQYFGPGTRLTVT.

The rearrangement links TRBV5-6 to TRBJ2-7; 10 bases fit TRBD1. CDR3 length: 14 amino acids. Germline trimming cut 3 bases from V and 2 bases from J; bases unmatched to any gene: 2. Per germline, CDR1 SGHDT and CDR2 YYEEEE. This chain's CDR3 is CASSSGTGAYEQYF. CDR3 nucleotides: TGTGCCAGCAGCTCCGGGACAGGGGCCTACGAGCAGTACTTC.

This chain uses TRBV28 with TRBJ1-5, with TRBD1 as a possible D gene (6 bases). Germline-derived CDR1 and CDR2 are MDHEN and SYDVKM. This CDR3 region has 13 residues. Trimming cost V 6 bases and J 4 bases, with 10 bases left between them. The CDR3 sequence: CASRLDRNQPQHF. CDR3 coding DNA: TGTGCCAGCAGACTTGACAGGAATCAGCCCCAGCATTTT.

The chain recombines TRBV9 with TRBJ2-1, with 11 bases aligning to TRBD2. CDR1 is SGDLS, CDR2 YYNGEE, per germline. V gave up 2 bases and J gave up 5 bases; unmatched junction bases: 3. This CDR3 region has 15 residues. The CDR3 here is CASSVTSGMDNEQFF. CDR3 nucleotides: TGTGCCAGCAGCGTGACTAGCGGGATGGACAATGAGCAGTTCTTC.

As concerns this clone: This specimen includes other DNA sequences encoding the same CDR3. This chain joins TRBV19 and TRBJ2-6; the D gene is possibly TRBD2 (5 bases). Germline V gene sequence: CDR1 LNHDA, CDR2 SQIVND (reference sequence). The V gene lost 0 bases and the J gene lost 4 bases, with 7 bases spanning the gap. The length of the CDR3 is 15 residues. CDR3 loop: CASSIEGAGANVLTF. For the CDR3, the DNA is TGTGCCAGTAGTATAGAGGGAGCGGGGGCCAACGTCCTGACTTTC.

The chain links TRBV4-1 to TRBJ2-7, with 11 positions matching TRBD2. This CDR3 has 14 amino acids. Germline assignment: CDR1 MGHRA and CDR2 YSYEKL. V gave up 9 bases and J gave up 3 bases; unmatched junction bases: 7. The CDR3 bases are TGCGCCAGTGGGACTAGCGGACCCAACTACGAGCAGTACTTC. Its protein is CASGTSGPNYEQYF.

J is TRBJ1-3 and V is TRBV18; TRBD1 is a possible D gene (6 bases). V was cut by 4 bases and J by 8 bases, with 12 bases left in between. CDR3 length equals 13 residues. Germline CDR1 reads KGHSH; CDR2 reads LQKENI. CDR3 sequence reads: CASSRNKGDTIYF. CDR3 DNA sequence: TGTGCCAGCTCACGGAATAAGGGGGACACCATATATTTT.

J is TRBJ1-6 and V is TRBV19, with 8 nucleotides matching TRBD1. The CDR3 runs 14 residues. Per the germline V gene, CDR1 is LNHDA and CDR2 is SQIVND (reference sequence). Trimming removed 7 bases from V and 10 bases from J; junction bases left unmatched: 9. The CDR3 DNA is TGTGCCAGTACCCCCGGGACAGGCAGCTCACCCCTCCACTTT. It specifies CASTPGTGSSPLHF.

The chain uses TRBV15 and TRBJ2-6; D is ambiguous. Germline V gene sequence: CDR1 LNHNV, CDR2 YYDKDF (reference sequence). V lost 1 base to trimming and J lost 0 bases, with 7 bases between them. The CDR3 contains 16 residues. In DNA, the CDR3 is TGTGCCACCAGCAGAGCCAGTCTCTCTGGGGCCAACGTCCTGACTTTC. Translation gives CATSRASLSGANVLTF.

Remarks on this clone: The germline gene is not matched at one end of the junction; a read error may be the cause. The V gene is TRBV6-5, the J gene TRBJ1-5; D unresolved. Germline CDR1 and CDR2: MNHEY and SVGAGI. This CDR3 is built from 13 residues. CDR3 in amino acids: CARRAYSNQPQHF. For the CDR3, the DNA is TGTGCCCGCAGAGCCTATAGCAATCAGCCCCAGCATTTT.

The V call is TRBV19, the J call TRBJ1-2, with 8 bases that match TRBD1. V trimming: 3 bases; J trimming: 3 bases; junction bases outside the gene matches: 0. CDR1 and CDR2 from the germline V gene are LNHDA and SQIVND (reference sequence). The CDR3 is 13 amino acids. This chain's CDR3 is CASSMDRDYGYTF. The DNA of the CDR3 is TGTGCCAGTAGTATGGACAGGGACTATGGCTACACCTTC.

This chain connects TRBV7-3 to TRBJ1-6; TRBD1 is a possible D gene (5 bases). In germline, CDR1 is SGHTA, CDR2 FQGTGA. Trimming stripped 4 bases from V and 6 bases from J, with 16 bases between. CDR3 length: 16 residues. For the CDR3, the DNA is TGTGCCAGCAGCTCCTGGGGTAGGGGAAGTAATTCACCCCTCCACTTT. Translating gives CASSSWGRGSNSPLHF.

The chain uses TRBV5-8 and TRBJ2-7; TRBD2 is a possible D gene (5 bases). Germline V gives CDR1 SGHTS, CDR2 YDEGEE. CDR3 length equals 14 residues. Deletions cut 0 bases from V and 4 bases from J, with 11 bases between. CDR3: CASSLEGARYEQYF. For the CDR3, the DNA is TGTGCCAGCAGCTTGGAGGGAGCGCGTTACGAGCAGTACTTC.

J is TRBJ1-2 and V is TRBV30; tentatively, D is TRBD1 (6 bases). The length of the CDR3 is 14 residues. Per the germline V gene, CDR1 is GTSNPN and CDR2 is SVGIG (reference sequence). With 0 bases removed from V and 4 bases from J, the gap between germline ends came to 12 bases. The CDR3 nucleotides read TGTGCCTGGAGTGTCGGGGGGCGCGCCTATGGCTACACCTTC. Translated: CAWSVGGRAYGYTF.

This chain joins TRBV28 and TRBJ2-7; 14 nucleotides agree with TRBD2. V lost 5 bases, J lost 2 bases, and 14 bases stayed unmatched. There are 19 residues in the CDR3. Germline CDR1 reads MDHEN; CDR2 reads SYDVKM. The CDR3 is CASSGRTGLAGGLAYEQYF. The CDR3 bases are TGTGCCAGCAGTGGCAGGACTGGACTAGCGGGAGGTTTGGCCTACGAGCAGTACTTC.

The rearrangement links TRBV6-5 to TRBJ1-1, with 9 bases that match TRBD1. This CDR3 comprises 14 residues. Germline V CDR1 and CDR2: MNHEY, SVGAGI. The junction had 12 bases not matched to a gene; V was cut back by 7 bases and J by 9 bases. Written as DNA, the CDR3 is TGTGCCAGCAATCGGGACAGGGATCACGCGAAAGCTTTCTTT. Its protein product is CASNRDRDHAKAFF.

The chain links TRBV14 to TRBJ2-2; D is undetermined. This CDR3 contains 15 residues. Germline values: CDR1 SGHDN, CDR2 FVKESK. Trimming removed 0 bases from V and 3 bases from J, with 8 bases in between. This chain's CDR3 is CASSQDTGYTGELFF. The CDR3 DNA follows: TGTGCCAGCAGCCAAGATACCGGGTACACCGGGGAGCTGTTTTTT.

The count of this clone is one. The V call is TRBV13, the J call TRBJ1-1, with D tentatively TRBD1 (6 bases). Between the trimmed V and J ends, which lost 2 bases and 11 bases, there was a span of 18 bases. This CDR3 has 14 amino acids. CDR1 and CDR2 from the germline V gene are PRHDT and FYEKMQ (reference sequence). CDR3 nucleotides: TGTGCCAGCAGCTTATACAGCAGGGGAATCGAGGCTTTCTTT. It specifies CASSLYSRGIEAFF.

This clone showed up many times. V usage is TRBV11-3 and J usage is TRBJ1-1; 7 bases line up with TRBD1. This CDR3 has 14 amino acids. The germline V gene encodes CDR1 SGHNT and CDR2 YENEEA. V dropped 4 bases and J dropped 1; count of bases not matched to a gene: 3. CDR3 region: CASSSGTANTEAFF. DNA of the CDR3: TGTGCCAGCAGCTCCGGGACAGCGAACACTGAAGCTTTCTTT.